The clone carrying this TCR beta chain is a singleton in its sample. Methods used by the authors: Amplification from reference gene primers served as the basis for estimated nucleated cell counts. The assay was immunoSEQ multiplex PCR, and TCRdb's table has in-frame clones only and misses some. The V and J calls and the clone size are those of that table, but D and trimming were determined from the DNA. Of a few hundred thousand clones in the sample, more than 70% were seen once. The source of the sample is a study of blood T cell repertoires in COVID-19. About the study: COVID-19 samples from acute and convalescent phases originated in the United States, Italy and Spain.

Recruitment covered about two dozen US areas and drew participants whose ages spanned roughly 18 to 89 years. Grouping used clinical history reported by participants in a survey and questionnaire. Germline CDR1 and CDR2: SGDLS and YYNGEE. The CDR3 covers 13 residues. V lost 4 bases, J lost 2 bases, and 7 bases lay in between. This receptor was taken from a woman aged 18 to 35 who had recovered from COVID-19. Sequencing was carried out using PBMCs or T cells enriched from blood (not recorded which). V gene TRBV9 combines with J gene TRBJ1-5; the D is unclear. The CDR3 nucleotides read TGTGCCAGCAGCTCACGCGGCAATCAGCCCCAGCATTTT. Translation: CASSSRGNQPQHF.